This TCR beta chain was captured by sequencing in a study of T cell responses to AZD1222 COVID-19 vaccine. General study results and limits: The CD4 TCRs associated with vaccination extended across spike and predominated at 160-218 and 743-854. There were mostly white British donors and more females than males, and clonal diversity was possibly underestimated.

Repertoires were generated with immunoSEQ multiplex PCR, while TCRdb's copy carries only in-frame clones and drops some. Here the sample spans about 150,000 clones, about 88% being singletons. Comments on this clone: Its antigen is not known. Other DNA sequences in this specimen translate into the identical CDR3.

The TCR originated in an adult who had recovered from COVID-19. The specimen comprised peripheral blood, sampled after recovery from COVID-19.

As DNA, the CDR3 is TGTGCCAGCAGCTTGGGGGGTAGGAACACCGGGGAGCTGTTTTTT. It specifies CASSLGGRNTGELFF. The rearrangement links TRBV5-4 to TRBJ2-2; D remains unclear. Per germline, CDR1 SGHNT and CDR2 YYREEE (reference sequence). V was cut by 0 bases and J by 1 base, with 7 bases left in between. This CDR3 contains 15 residues.